This T cell receptor beta chain was recovered during a study of cytomegalovirus exposure and HLA in healthy donors. Study context: From about 180 million T cells, an earlier analysis saw under 140 million unique TCR beta sequences. The early release's HLA-typed donors yielded 80 million to 95 million unique TCRs.

Germline V gene data show CDR1 as LGHNA and CDR2 as YSLEER. The CDR3 totals 15 residues. V shed 4 bases and J 4 bases; nucleotides not matched to a gene: 5. It was with 60 Vbeta and 13 Jbeta primers that the PCR ran. Data came from immunoSEQ multiplex PCR; TCRdb stores just in-frame clones and leaves some out. The data show fewer than 150,000 clones, 70% to 85% seen once. The chain combines TRBV4-3 with TRBJ2-1; the match to TRBD2 covers 9 bases. The TCR was taken from a male donor in good health and CMV-seronegative. The specimen was PBMCs. The CDR3 sequence: CASSPGLAPYNEQFF. CDR3 coding DNA: TGCGCCAGCAGCCCAGGACTAGCGCCGTACAATGAGCAGTTCTTC.